Listed below are T cell receptor beta chains from one sample, sequenced in a study of blood T cell repertoires in COVID-19. Libraries were prepared by immunoSEQ multiplex PCR; TCRdb keeps only in-frame clonotypes and omits some of them. The profile shows 190,000 or so clones, 94% of them singletons. Sequencing input: peripheral blood. The receptor source for this set is a man between 25 and 39 years old with COVID-19, enrolled during active disease. Each CDR3 is given with its conserved first and last residue. D genes are given only for firm matches. For some rows the clone size is stated as once, few or many, or as a class when expanded; others skip it.

d_call	v_call	cdr3_length	j_call	clone_size	cdr3_aa	cdr3_nt
TRBD2	TRBV18	17	TRBJ2-1	NA	CASSPPGTSGGAVEQFF	TGTGCCAGCTCACCACCGGGGACTAGCGGGGGGGCCGTTGAGCAGTTCTTC
TRBD1	TRBV6-5	14	TRBJ1-4	NA	CASSHRGGGEKLFF	TGTGCCAGCAGCCACAGGGGCGGAGGTGAAAAACTGTTTTTT
NA	TRBV5-1	15	TRBJ1-3	NA	CASSLQVTTGNTIYF	TGCGCCAGCAGCTTGCAGGTCACGACTGGAAACACCATATATTTT
NA	TRBV19	18	TRBJ1-5	NA	CASSPDLGAGSSNQPQHF	TGTGCCAGTAGTCCTGATTTAGGTGCAGGCTCTAGCAATCAGCCCCAGCATTTT
NA	TRBV19	13	TRBJ2-2	NA	CASYPGGTGELFF	TGTGCCAGTTACCCCGGCGGCACCGGGGAGCTGTTTTTT
NA	TRBV10-2	16	TRBJ1-5	once	CASNAVGGDSNQPQHF	TGCGCCAGCAACGCCGTGGGTGGAGATAGCAATCAGCCCCAGCATTTT
NA	TRBV5-1	13	TRBJ2-5	NA	CASSFGGEETQYF	TGCGCCAGCAGCTTCGGCGGAGAAGAGACCCAGTACTTC
TRBD1	TRBV10-2	12	TRBJ1-2	NA	CASSESTGDYTF	TGCGCCAGCAGTGAGTCGACAGGGGACTACACCTTC
TRBD1	TRBV15	17	TRBJ2-5	NA	CATSRDRGQGAWETQYF	TGTGCCACCAGCAGAGATCGCGGACAGGGGGCTTGGGAGACCCAGTACTTC
NA	TRBV27	14	TRBJ1-5	NA	CASSFRAGNQPQHF	TGTGCCAGCAGTTTTAGGGCGGGGAATCAGCCCCAGCATTTT
TRBD1	TRBV3-1/TRBV3-2	14	TRBJ1-2	NA	CASSAQGGDYGYTF	TGTGCCAGCAGCGCACAGGGGGGGGACTATGGCTACACCTTC
NA	TRBV27	12	TRBJ2-2	NA	CASSFSSGELFF	TGTGCCAGCAGTTTTTCTTCCGGGGAGCTGTTTTTT
NA	TRBV28	15	TRBJ2-3	NA	CASSLGTLSTDTQYF	TGTGCCAGCAGTCTCGGGACTCTCAGCACAGATACGCAGTATTTT
TRBD1	TRBV6-5	15	TRBJ2-3	NA	CASRWGQGAGDTQYF	TGTGCCAGCAGGTGGGGACAGGGGGCCGGAGATACGCAGTATTTT
NA	TRBV18	15	TRBJ2-3	NA	CASSPYTQGTDTQYF	TGTGCCAGCTCACCATATACCCAGGGTACAGATACGCAGTATTTT
TRBD2	TRBV11-2	16	TRBJ2-7	NA	CASSLEEGLAGFKQYF	TGTGCCAGCAGCTTGGAGGAGGGGCTAGCGGGGTTTAAGCAGTACTTC
NA	TRBV3-1/TRBV3-2	15	TRBJ2-1	NA	CASSPEGGTYNEQFF	TGTGCCAGCAGCCCTGAAGGGGGTACCTACAATGAGCAGTTCTTC
NA	TRBV6-5	15	TRBJ2-6	NA	CASSYLFSGANVLTF	TGTGCCAGCAGTTACTTATTCTCTGGGGCCAACGTCCTGACTTTC
TRBD2	TRBV19	14	TRBJ2-7	NA	CASSVGGNLHEQYF	TGTGCCAGTAGTGTCGGGGGGAATTTGCACGAGCAGTACTTC
TRBD1	TRBV7-9	11	TRBJ1-1	NA	CASSWDSRAFF	TGTGCCAGCAGCTGGGACAGTAGAGCTTTCTTT
NA	TRBV7-2	15	TRBJ2-7	NA	CASSSAVGSSYEQYF	TGTGCCAGCAGCTCCGCGGTGGGGAGCTCCTACGAGCAGTACTTC
TRBD1	TRBV7-6	17	TRBJ2-2	NA	CASSLLRDRPNTGELFF	TGTGCCAGCAGCTTATTACGGGACAGGCCTAACACCGGGGAGCTGTTTTTT
NA	TRBV5-4	13	TRBJ2-7	NA	CATQLQGQYEQYF	TGTGCCACCCAGCTCCAGGGGCAGTACGAGCAGTACTTC
TRBD1	TRBV3-1/TRBV3-2	15	TRBJ1-3	NA	CASSRKTGSGNTIYF	TGTGCCAGCAGCCGTAAGACAGGGTCTGGAAACACCATATATTTT
TRBD1	TRBV19	15	TRBJ1-5	NA	CASSIQGARNQPQHF	TGTGCCAGTAGTATTCAGGGGGCCCGCAATCAGCCCCAGCATTTT
TRBD2	TRBV7-6	16	TRBJ2-7	NA	CASSTGLAGGRGEQYF	TGTGCCAGCAGCACGGGACTAGCGGGGGGGCGAGGGGAGCAGTACTTC
TRBD1	TRBV5-5	15	TRBJ1-1	few	CASSSQGAGNTEAFF	TGTGCCAGCAGCTCACAGGGGGCAGGGAACACTGAAGCTTTCTTT
NA	TRBV5-6	12	TRBJ1-1	NA	CASILRGTEAFF	TGTGCCAGCATCCTGCGGGGGACTGAAGCTTTCTTT
NA	TRBV12-3/TRBV12-4	13	TRBJ2-3	NA	CASSHRASDTQYF	TGTGCCAGCAGTCACAGGGCCTCAGATACGCAGTATTTT
NA	TRBV10-2	14	TRBJ1-1	NA	CASTLRGEDTEAFF	TGCGCCAGCACCCTCAGGGGCGAGGACACTGAAGCTTTCTTT
NA	TRBV12-2	17	TRBJ2-2	NA	CASRAQTRGANTGELFF	TGTGCAAGTCGCGCGCAGACCAGGGGCGCGAACACCGGGGAGCTGTTTTTT
NA	TRBV7-2	15	TRBJ1-2	once	CASSIPRGANYGYTF	TGTGCCAGCAGCATCCCTCGGGGAGCTAACTATGGCTACACCTTC
TRBD1	TRBV30	20	TRBJ1-3	few	CAWGKYLGTGGTLRGNTIYF	TGTGCCTGGGGTAAATATCTCGGGACAGGGGGTACGCTTCGAGGAAACACCATATATTTT
NA	TRBV25-1	16	TRBJ2-4	NA	CASSESRVGAKNIQYF	TGTGCCAGCAGTGAAAGCAGGGTAGGAGCCAAAAACATTCAGTACTTC
TRBD1	TRBV2	16	TRBJ1-2	NA	CASSLRGTGQDYGYTF	TGTGCCAGCAGTCTCCGGGGGACAGGACAGGACTATGGCTACACCTTC
TRBD2	TRBV14	15	TRBJ2-5	NA	CASSHSGTIQETQYF	TGTGCCAGCAGCCACTCCGGGACTATCCAAGAGACCCAGTACTTC
TRBD1	TRBV7-6	16	TRBJ2-7	NA	CASSPGWGQGAYEQYF	TGTGCCAGCAGCCCAGGTTGGGGACAGGGGGCTTACGAGCAGTACTTC
NA	TRBV9	18	TRBJ1-1	NA	CASSVDSGQPSMNTEAFF	TGTGCCAGCAGCGTAGATTCCGGACAGCCTTCCATGAACACTGAAGCTTTCTTT
TRBD1	TRBV4-2	15	TRBJ1-5	NA	CASSQFGQGDQPQHF	TGTGCCAGCAGCCAATTCGGACAGGGTGATCAGCCCCAGCATTTT
TRBD1	TRBV7-9	17	TRBJ1-2	NA	CASSQPLGGATNYGYTF	TGTGCCAGCAGCCAACCCCTAGGGGGCGCCACTAACTATGGCTACACCTTC
NA	TRBV2	14	TRBJ1-2	NA	CASSGGSLIRGYTF	TGTGCCAGCAGTGGGGGCAGTCTGATCCGGGGCTACACCTTC